This T cell receptor beta chain was captured in a study of spatial heterogeneity in lung cancer. Study-wide results and limits: In tumors, expanded intratumoral alpha and beta TCR counts tracked mutation counts.

Comments on this clonotype: Its antigen remains unknown.

The CDR3 has 15 residues. Trimming left V 8 bases short and J 7 bases short, with 18 bases between. Germline V CDR1 and CDR2: SNHLY, FYNNEI. In TCRdb, the 5' RACE reads were re-called with MiXCR into one record per CDR3 protein. The sample lists about 9,300 distinct CDR3 sequences; around half were seen once. As for time point: sample taken at primary tumor resection. The TCR was taken from a female donor with early-stage non-small cell lung cancer. This chain uses TRBV2 with TRBJ1-6, with D maybe TRBD1 (5 bases). The sample here was lung tumor tissue, taken at surgery. DNA for the CDR3: TGTGCCAGCCTTTGGGGGGGATTGGGGAATTCACCCCTCCACTTT. As protein: CASLWGGLGNSPLHF.